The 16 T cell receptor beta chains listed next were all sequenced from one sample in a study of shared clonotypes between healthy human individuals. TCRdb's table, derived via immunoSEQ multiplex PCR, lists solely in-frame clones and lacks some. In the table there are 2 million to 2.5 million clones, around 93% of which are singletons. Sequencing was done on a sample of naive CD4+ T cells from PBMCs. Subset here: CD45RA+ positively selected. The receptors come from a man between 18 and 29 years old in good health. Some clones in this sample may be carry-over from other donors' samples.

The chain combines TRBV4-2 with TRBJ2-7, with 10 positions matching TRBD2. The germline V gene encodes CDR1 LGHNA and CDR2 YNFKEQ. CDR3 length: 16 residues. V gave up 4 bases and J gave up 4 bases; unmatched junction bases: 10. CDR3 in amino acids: CASSPSTTSGIYEQYF. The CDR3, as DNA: TGTGCCAGCAGCCCGTCAACCACTAGCGGGATATACGAGCAGTACTTC.

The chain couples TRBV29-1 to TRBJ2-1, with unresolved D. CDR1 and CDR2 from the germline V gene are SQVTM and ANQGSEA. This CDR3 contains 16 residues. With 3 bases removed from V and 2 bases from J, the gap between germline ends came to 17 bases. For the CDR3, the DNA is TGCAGCGTTGATTTTTTTGCGCCGGGCCCCTACAATGAGCAGTTCTTC. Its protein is CSVDFFAPGPYNEQFF.

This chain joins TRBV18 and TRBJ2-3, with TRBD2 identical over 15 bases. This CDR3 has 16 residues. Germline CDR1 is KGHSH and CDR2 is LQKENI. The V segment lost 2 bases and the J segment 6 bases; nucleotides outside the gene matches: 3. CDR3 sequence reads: CASSPGLAGGFDTQYF. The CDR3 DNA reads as TGTGCCAGCTCACCAGGACTAGCGGGGGGGTTCGATACGCAGTATTTT.

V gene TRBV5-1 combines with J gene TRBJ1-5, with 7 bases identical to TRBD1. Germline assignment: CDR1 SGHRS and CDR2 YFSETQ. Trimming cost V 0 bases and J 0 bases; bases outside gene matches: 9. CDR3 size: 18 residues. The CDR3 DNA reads TGCGCCAGCAGCTTGGGCGGGACAGATAATTATAGCAATCAGCCCCAGCATTTT. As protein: CASSLGGTDNYSNQPQHF.

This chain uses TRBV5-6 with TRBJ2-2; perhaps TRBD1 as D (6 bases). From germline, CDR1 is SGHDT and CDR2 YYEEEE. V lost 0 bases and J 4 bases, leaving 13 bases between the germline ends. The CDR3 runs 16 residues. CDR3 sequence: CASSLGDTYFTGELFF. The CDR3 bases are TGTGCCAGCAGCTTGGGGGACACCTACTTCACCGGGGAGCTGTTTTTT.

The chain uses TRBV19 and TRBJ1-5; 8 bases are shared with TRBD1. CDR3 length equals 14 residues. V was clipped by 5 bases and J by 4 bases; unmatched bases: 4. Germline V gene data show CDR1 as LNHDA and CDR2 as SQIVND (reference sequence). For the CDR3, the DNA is TGTGCCAGTAGTCATCGGACAGGGAATCAGCCCCAGCATTTT. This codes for CASSHRTGNQPQHF.

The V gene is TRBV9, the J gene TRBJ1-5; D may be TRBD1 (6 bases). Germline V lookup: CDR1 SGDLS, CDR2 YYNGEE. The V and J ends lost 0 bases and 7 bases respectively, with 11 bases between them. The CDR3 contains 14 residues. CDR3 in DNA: TGTGCCAGCAGCGTAGCGGGGGGCGGACAGCCCCAGCATTTT. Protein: CASSVAGGGQPQHF.

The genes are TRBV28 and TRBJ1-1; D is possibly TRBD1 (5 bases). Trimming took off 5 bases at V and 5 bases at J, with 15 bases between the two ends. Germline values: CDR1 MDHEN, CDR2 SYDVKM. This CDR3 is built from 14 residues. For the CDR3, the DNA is TGTGCCAGCAGTGTACTGGACACGAGAACTGAAGCTTTCTTT. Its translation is CASSVLDTRTEAFF.

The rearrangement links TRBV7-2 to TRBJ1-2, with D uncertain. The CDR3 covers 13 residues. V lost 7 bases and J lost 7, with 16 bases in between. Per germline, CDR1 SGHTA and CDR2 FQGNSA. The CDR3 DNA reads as TGTGCCAGCACCCAACTGGAGGTGGGTGGCTACACCTTC. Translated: CASTQLEVGGYTF.

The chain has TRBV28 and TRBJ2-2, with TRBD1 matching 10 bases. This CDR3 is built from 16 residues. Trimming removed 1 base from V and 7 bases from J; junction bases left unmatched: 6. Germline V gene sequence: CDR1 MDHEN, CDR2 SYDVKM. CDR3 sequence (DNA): TGTGCCAGCAGTTTATCCGCGACAGGGGGCTTCGGGGAGCTGTTTTTT. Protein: CASSLSATGGFGELFF.

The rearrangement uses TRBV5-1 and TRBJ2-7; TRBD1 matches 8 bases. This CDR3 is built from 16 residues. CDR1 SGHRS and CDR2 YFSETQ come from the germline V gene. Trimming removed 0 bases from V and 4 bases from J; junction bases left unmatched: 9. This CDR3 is CASSLDPLQGAYEQYF. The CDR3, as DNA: TGCGCCAGCAGCTTGGACCCTTTGCAGGGGGCATACGAGCAGTACTTC.

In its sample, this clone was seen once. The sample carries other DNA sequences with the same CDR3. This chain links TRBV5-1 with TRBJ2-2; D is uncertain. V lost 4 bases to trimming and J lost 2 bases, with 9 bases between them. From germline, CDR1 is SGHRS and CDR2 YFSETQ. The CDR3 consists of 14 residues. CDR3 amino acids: CASSPGSNTGELFF. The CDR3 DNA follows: TGCGCCAGCAGCCCCGGATCAAACACCGGGGAGCTGTTTTTT. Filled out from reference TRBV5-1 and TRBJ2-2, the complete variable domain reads KAGVTQTPRYLIKTRGQQVTLSCSPISGHRSVSWYQQTPGQGLQFLFEYFSETQRNKGNFPGRFSGRQFSNSRSEMNVSTLELGDSALYLCASSPGSNTGELFFGEGSRLTVL.

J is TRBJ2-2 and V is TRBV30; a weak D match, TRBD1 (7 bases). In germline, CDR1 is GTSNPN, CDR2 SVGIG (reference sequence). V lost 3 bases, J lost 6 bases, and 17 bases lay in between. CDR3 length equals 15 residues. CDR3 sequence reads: CAWRRDSGGAGELFF. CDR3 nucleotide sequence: TGTGCCTGGAGACGGGACAGCGGCGGGGCCGGGGAGCTGTTTTTT.

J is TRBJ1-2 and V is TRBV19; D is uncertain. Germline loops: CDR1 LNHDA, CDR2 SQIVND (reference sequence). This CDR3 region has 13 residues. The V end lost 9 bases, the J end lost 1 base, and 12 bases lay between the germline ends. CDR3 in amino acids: CASRTEGNYGYTF. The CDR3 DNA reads TGTGCCAGCCGGACGGAGGGTAACTATGGCTACACCTTC.

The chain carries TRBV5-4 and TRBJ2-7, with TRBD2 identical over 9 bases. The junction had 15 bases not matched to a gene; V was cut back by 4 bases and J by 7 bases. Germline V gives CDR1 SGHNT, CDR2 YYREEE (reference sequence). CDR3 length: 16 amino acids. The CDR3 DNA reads TGTGCCAGCAGCCTCGGACTAGCGCGGGGGGGAGAGGAGCAGTACTTC. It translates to CASSLGLARGGEEQYF.

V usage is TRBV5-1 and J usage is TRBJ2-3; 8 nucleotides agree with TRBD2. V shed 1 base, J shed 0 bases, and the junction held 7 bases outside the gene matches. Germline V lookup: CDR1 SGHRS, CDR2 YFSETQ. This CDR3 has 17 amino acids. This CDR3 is CASSLLAGGPSTDTQYF. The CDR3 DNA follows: TGCGCCAGCAGCTTGTTGGCGGGAGGACCCAGCACAGATACGCAGTATTTT.